The entry that follows covers one TCR beta chain sequence. This clonotype came up once. The clone's antigen remains unknown. At one boundary the junction diverges from the germline segment, which might be a read error. The entry originates in a study of post-analysis software for immune sequencing data (dated by TCRdb to 2014 to 2015). For the wider study: Relapsing-remitting, secondary progressive and progressive-relapsing multiple sclerosis were recorded as disease courses, and subtype annotation was lacking for some patients. Patient repertoires were compared against 11 to 12 previously published healthy control repertoires from donors aged roughly 6 to 28 years. A subset of samples was prepared in parallel using single-end sample barcoding, then pooled and co-amplified after Illumina adapter ligation. General study outcomes and caveats: Four to six TRBV segments, including TRBV5-6, TRBV5-1 and TRBV20-1, were significantly more frequent in patients than controls. When samples were clustered directly using the F measure, samples prepared in the same batch co-clustered strongly, which prompted a batch-effect correction. The control group was slightly older than the multiple sclerosis patient group. Compared with controls, multiple sclerosis patients had significantly lower normalized Chao1 diversity, a finding suggesting substantial peripheral T-cell clonal expansion.

The library was prepared using PCR. Instrument used: Illumina HiSeq 2500. To reduce PCR and sequencing biases, unique molecular identifiers were incorporated into the TCR beta cDNA libraries. Every 1 to 10 million input T cells yielded 500,000 or so cDNA molecules, meaning each molecule approximated one T cell. The patient libraries were prepared and sequenced using the same protocol as the earlier healthy control dataset. Samples belonging to the same batch were prepared together, multiplexed and sequenced on a shared HiSeq lane. For the original study's pipeline: MIGEC handled the raw barcoded reads, throwing out single-read molecular identifier groups before consensus assembly and CDR3 extraction. Clonotype tables were post-analysed with VDJtools, and diversity was normalized by down-sampling all datasets to the smallest sample size. To correct batch-related cross-sample contamination, repertoire overlap clustering matched CDR3 amino acid sequences but not nucleotide sequences. The public reads were reanalyzed by TCRdb: fastp trimming at Q25, MiXCR alignment, in-frame beta chains only. Entries that share a CDR3 protein sequence are merged under the most common genes and DNA. The authors' filters were not applied to this entry. The sample profile shows about 200,000 distinct CDR3 sequences; 29% of them were found once. The ten largest clonotypes hold nearly 3.5% of the sample.

To demonstrate the VDJtools post-analysis software, the study profiled TCR beta repertoires from the peripheral blood of about a dozen young patients with multiple sclerosis. The patients with multiple sclerosis were children and adolescents between 6 and 15 years of age. There are 14 amino acids in the CDR3, from cysteine to phenylalanine inclusive. Of all the DNA, just the CDR3 is kept, 42 bases in frame from base 1. CDR1 and CDR2 were assigned from the germline V gene as SGDLS and YYNGEE. Recombination connected TRBV9 to TRBJ2-7; 10 central nucleotides agree with TRBD1. This clonotype was obtained from a girl aged 2-17 years with multiple sclerosis. Sequenced: blood. This receptor carries the CDR3 CATSPGTGVFEQYF. The nucleotide sequence reads as follows: TGTGCCACCAGCCCGGGGACAGGGGTGTTTGAGCAGTACTTC. The full variable domain, completed from the reference TRBV9 and TRBJ2-7 proteins outside the CDR3, reads DSGVTQTPKHLITATGQRVTLRCSPRSGDLSVYWYQQSLDQGLQFLIQYYNGEERAKGNILERFSAQQFPDLHSELNLSSLELGDSALYFCATSPGTGVFEQYFGPGTRLTVT.